This T cell receptor beta chain was documented in a study of cytomegalovirus exposure and HLA in healthy donors (dated by TCRdb to about 2017). For the study in its entirety: An earlier analysis of about 560 of the donors reported approximately 300 Gb of sequence data and 90 million to 120 million unique TCR beta sequences obtained from about 179 million T cells. An early release covering 550 to 650 HLA-typed donors comprised 300 to 350 gigabases of sequencing data and tens of millions of unique TCR sequences. Among the roughly 400 genotyped donors, around 81% belonged to the genetic ancestry cluster associated with self-reported Caucasian donors. The study aimed to test whether signatures of past pathogen exposure could be identified by cataloging public T cell receptors. The T cell repertoires of several hundred subjects were profiled by immunosequencing and related to cytomegalovirus serostatus. Besides the first cohort of 550 to 750 subjects, a separate validation cohort made up of over 100 different subjects was used. To predict cytomegalovirus infection status, the study combined high-throughput TCR immunosequencing, statistical association of individual TCRs with disease status, and machine learning. A later analysis re-examined previously published TCR beta repertoires from roughly 650 donors and added high-resolution HLA genotyping to investigate patterns of TCR occurrence. The later analysis used no new phenotypic data to find candidate immune exposures, relying instead on TCR beta sequences and their occurrence across donors. In an earlier analysis of more than 550 of the donors, high-throughput TCR beta sequencing was used to judge whether each TCR beta V gene segment behaved as functional or pseudogenic. Alongside the repertoire data, information on donor age, sex, ethnicity and CMV serostatus was compiled. In a later genetic analysis, genome-wide SNP genotypes for about 65% of the roughly 670 donors were used, and that subset was treated as a discovery cohort. Every discovery cohort repertoire had been produced on one sequencing platform. HLA typing covered class I and class II loci at four-digit resolution. The number of donors typed differed by locus, with about 629-640 for A, B, C, DRB1 and DQB1, more than 500 for DQA1, about 610 for DPA1, and over 400 for DPB1. Because of strong linkage in the cohort, roughly five DR-DQ haplotypes were treated as single units for association and clustering. Across approximately 420 genotyped donors of the cohort, an average of approximately 240,000 unique TCR beta nucleotide sequences per donor were sequenced, and 15% to 20% of those sequences were non-productive. What the research found in general, with its limitations: In a later analysis, HLA-associated TCR beta chains showed more clonal expansion and lower generation probabilities than non-associated chains that were equally common. A later analysis reported that several top co-occurrence clusters appeared linked to parvovirus B19, influenza, CMV and Epstein-Barr virus. An association between a missense DCLRE1C variant and V-gene and J-gene trimming of TCR beta chains was found in a later genetic analysis and replicated in an independent cohort. A later analysis found that TCR association rates varied across HLA loci, with DRB1 alleles showing the most associated TCRs and HLA-C alleles the fewest. In an earlier analysis of fewer than 750 of the donors, most TCR beta V segments were observed in productive rearrangements about 87% or about 30% of the time, broadly matching IMGT annotations. For the cohort, immune exposure information was limited to CMV serostatus. Correlated functional status among segregating V segments might reflect linkage disequilibrium, but an unknown experimental factor could not be ruled out. A later genetic analysis reported fewer N-insertions in productive TCRs among donors in an Asian-associated ancestry cluster than the approximately 700-donor mean. According to a later analysis, most CMV-associated TCR beta chains appeared to be HLA-restricted, and the HLA associations seemed to be driven largely by CMV exposure. In both the original and validation cohorts, the classifier was reported to diagnose cytomegalovirus status with high specificity and sensitivity. The study listed 164 TCR beta chains as associated with cytomegalovirus. At a false discovery rate of 0.05, a later analysis linked some 18,000 TCR beta sequences to specific HLA alleles. A further reported finding was that TCR beta sequences accurately predicted the HLA-A and HLA-B alleles for most subjects in the first cohort. A few of the identified cytomegalovirus-associated TCR beta chains were confirmed in vitro to be specific for cytomegalovirus antigens. Assigning TCR associations to individual alleles was difficult when HLA alleles, especially DR and DQ, strongly co-occurred. Because HLA typing was missing for some donors at each locus, association tests included only the typed subset. About 15 rarely observed V segments, including chromosome 9 orphons, were excluded from the earlier analysis of just under 600 of the donors because counts were too low. Most TCR sequences were observed very rarely across donors, whereas some public TCRs were present in many individuals. A cluster of highly shared sequence variants was judged likely to be a technical artifact of the sequencing pipeline. The authors suggested that the approach could potentially be generalized to other disease states and immunological phenotypes. Presence/absence analyses assumed roughly uniform sequencing depth across donors, an assumption that may not hold. This cohort had only TCR beta chains sequenced, and the lack of alpha or paired-chain data limited which features could be detected.

The cohort consisted of 670 or so healthy bone marrow donors. Cohort members were all nominally healthy when sampled, although unrecorded immune exposures were likely present. The donor tested CMV seronegative and was one of the 352 seronegative cohort members. Each donor provided a peripheral blood sample, and peripheral blood mononuclear cells were used for TCR beta sequencing. The Qiagen DNeasy Blood Extraction Kit was used to extract genomic DNA from the blood cell samples. This clone has just a few counts. Its cognate antigen has yet to be identified. No base-level quality is on record; no much larger clone is a single base apart. Library preparation employed the immunoSEQ multiplex PCR assay. For the multiplex PCR, a mixture combining 60 forward primers for TCR Vbeta segments and 13 reverse primers for TCR Jbeta segments was used. A multiplex PCR assay on genomic DNA amplified the CDR3 region of rearranged TCR beta genes. The Illumina HiSeq System was used to sequence the amplified TCR beta libraries as 87-base-pair reads. The study's processing was this. A later analysis tallied around 80 million unique TCR beta chains across the 666 repertoires, and approximately 12 million of those chains were shared by two or more donors. A nearest-neighbor algorithm error-corrected the raw reads and collapsed the reads into unique sequences, merging closely related sequences to remove PCR and sequencing errors. To assign V, D and J gene segments, CDR3 sequences were aligned to IMGT reference sequences. For a sequence to be retained, a match of at least six nucleotides was required to both a V gene segment and a J gene segment. A rearrangement was called productive if the CDR3 had no stop codons and remained in frame with V and J, and every other rearrangement was called non-productive. Following IMGT convention, CDR3 was defined as the stretch from the second conserved V-encoded cysteine up to the conserved J-encoded phenylalanine. The earlier analysis of about 530 of the donors excluded any sequence lacking an unambiguous match to a single V gene segment. An earlier analysis of 500 to 700 of the donors classified V segments as functional when productive rearrangements were above 56.7% and as segregating when the standard deviation between donors was above 5%. A statistical classification framework was built to diagnose cytomegalovirus status from the catalog of TCR beta chain sequences. V and J gene assignment, in a later analysis, came from comparing TCR nucleotide sequences with IMGT/GENE-DB human TR gene sequences. In a later analysis, CDR3 sequences and most-parsimonious VDJ recombination scenarios were assigned using the TCRdist pipeline. In a later analysis, each TCR beta chain was defined by its CDR3 amino acid sequence together with its V-gene family, and reads lacking a unique V-gene family were excluded. In a later analysis, 500 to 650 highly shared, low-generation-probability nucleotide sequences were removed to address suspected cross-contamination and a sequencing artifact. A later analysis calculated a clonal expansion index for each public chain from normalized within-repertoire ranks of inferred template counts. In a later analysis, generation probabilities were computed using a VDJ recombination model fitted to out-of-frame rearrangements, and the results were checked against IGoR. In a later analysis, TCR-TCR, TCR-HLA and TCR-CMV co-occurrence was scored with hypergeometric tests, and a repertoire-size bias correction was applied to TCR pairs. A later analysis estimated false discovery rates by permuting HLA or CMV assignments 20 times. In a later analysis, co-occurring TCRs were grouped with DBSCAN, and TCRdist sequence similarity was added when clustering was performed within HLA-allele-positive subsets. Repertoires with fewer than 30,000 or more than 120,000 public chains, plus five repertoires with anomalous nucleotide sharing, were excluded from co-occurrence clustering. Not all clones reach the TCRdb copy of this immuneACCESS table, which keeps in-frame sequences only. Checked studies attribute under half of the gap to unresolved V genes and leave the rest unexplained. V, J and clone size reflect that table, while D and trimming were determined from the DNA. The sample table records 130,000 to 150,000 clones; over 70% of these occur just once. About 4.4% of the sample comes from the top ten.

The sequencing sample was made of PBMCs. This TCR derives from a man aged 35 to 55 in good health and CMV-seronegative.

The CDR3 protein is CASSLNGNNSPLHF. The DNA sequence is given as TGCGCCAGCAGCTTGAACGGGAATAATTCACCCCTCCACTTT. Recombination connected TRBV5-1 to TRBJ1-6, with the D gene call left open. CDR1 and CDR2 are read off the germline V gene as SGHRS and YFSETQ. V is pared back by 1 base and J by 5 bases, with 7 bases lying between the germline termini. The CDR3, cysteine through phenylalanine, is 14 amino acids long. Just CDR3 DNA is preserved here, 42 bases in frame from base 1.